The clone carrying this T cell receptor beta chain showed up many times. Antigen: not known. This record belongs to a study of response to subunit inactivated influenza vaccine. The study, taken as a whole, reports: Only a handful of new T cells, the authors suggested, are recruited with each seasonal influenza vaccination.

Looked up from germline, CDR1 is SGHRS and CDR2 is YFSETQ. The CDR3 consists of 14 residues. The ends were cut back, 0 bases at V and 4 bases at J, with 5 bases in the middle. Using its own MiXCR run on the RT-PCR reads, TCRdb lists one record per CDR3 protein. This table holds 860,000 or so distinct CDR3 sequences, 21% found once. V gene TRBV5-1 combines with J gene TRBJ1-6; D is undetermined. This specimen consisted of PBMCs from blood, obtained roughly 5 days after vaccination. This receptor was obtained from a man between 45 and 60 years old who received an inactivated influenza vaccine. The CDR3 region has the DNA TGCGCCAGCAGCTTGGAGGGATATAATTCACCCCTCCACTTT. Its translation: CASSLEGYNSPLHF.